This T cell receptor beta chain was documented in a study of blood T cell repertoires in COVID-19. Data came from immunoSEQ multiplex PCR; TCRdb stores just in-frame clones and leaves some out. The sample yields roughly 11,000 clones, 70% to 85% seen once. Sequenced: peripheral blood. The TCR originated in a human donor in a cohort sampled during active COVID-19.

The CDR3: CASSQGSQETQYF. The DNA of the CDR3 is TGTGCCAGCAGCCAGGGATCCCAAGAGACCCAGTACTTC. The genes are TRBV7-3 and TRBJ2-5, with D possibly TRBD1 on 5 matching bases. Trimming pared 5 bases from V and 1 base from J, leaving 8 bases between. The CDR3 extends over 13 amino acids. In germline, CDR1 is SGHTA, CDR2 FQGTGA.